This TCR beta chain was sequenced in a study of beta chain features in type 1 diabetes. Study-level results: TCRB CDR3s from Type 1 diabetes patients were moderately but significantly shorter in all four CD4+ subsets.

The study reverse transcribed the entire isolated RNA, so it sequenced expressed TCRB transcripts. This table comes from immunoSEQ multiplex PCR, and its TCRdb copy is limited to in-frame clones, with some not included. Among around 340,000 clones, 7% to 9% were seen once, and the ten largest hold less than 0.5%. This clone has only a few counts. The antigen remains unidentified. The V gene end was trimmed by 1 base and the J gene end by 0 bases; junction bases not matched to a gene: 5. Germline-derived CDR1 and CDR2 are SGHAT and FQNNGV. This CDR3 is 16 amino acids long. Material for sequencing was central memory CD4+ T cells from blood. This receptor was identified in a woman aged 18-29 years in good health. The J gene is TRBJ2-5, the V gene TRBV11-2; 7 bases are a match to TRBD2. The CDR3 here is CASSLGLGTNQETQYF. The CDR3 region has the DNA TGTGCCAGCAGCTTAGGTTTGGGGACTAACCAAGAGACCCAGTACTTC.